This T cell receptor (beta chain) was captured by sequencing in a study of shared clonotypes between healthy human individuals. Turning to this clone: Its antigen is undetermined.

The table came from immunoSEQ multiplex PCR; TCRdb's copy has only in-frame clones and leaves some out. The data show roughly 1,000,000 clones, 75% to 80% seen once. Regarding the study as a whole: The genetic and exposure-history diversity represented was limited by few donors. Only blood samples were collected, and tissue repertoires likely differ. Sorted-subset sequencing, rarefaction showed, was incomplete despite large depth.

Material: memory CD4+ T cells from PBMCs. Subset reported: CD45RA-negative fraction. The sequence was collected from a man in his late teens or twenties in good health. Some clones in this sample may be carry-over from other donors' samples.

CDR3 nucleotides: TGTGCCAGCTCACCAGTCCTAGCGGGAGCCGGGAATGAGCAGTTCTTC. Translating it yields CASSPVLAGAGNEQFF. The gene calls are TRBV18 and TRBJ2-1; TRBD2 aligns across 10 bases. The length of the CDR3 is 16 residues. Trimming at V came to 2 bases and at J to 7 bases, leaving 8 bases not matched to a gene. CDR1 KGHSH and CDR2 LQKENI come from the germline V gene.